A single sample is the source of the 14 T cell receptor beta chains below, sequenced in a study of T cells in tumors after PD-1 blockade. As to time point: second of two post-therapy site-matched biopsies approximately 2 months apart. Using immunoSEQ multiplex PCR, the repertoire was profiled, and TCRdb retains in-frame clones only, with some absent. Among about 8,200 clones, roughly 60% were seen once, and the ten largest hold roughly 12%. The sample was tumor tissue, taken after anti-PD-1 treatment. The receptor source for this set is a human donor with basal cell carcinoma.

This clone is deemed medium-sized (0.01 to 0.1%). The chain couples TRBV27 to TRBJ2-1; D may match TRBD1 or TRBD2 (6 bases each). Trimming stripped 1 base from V and 2 bases from J, with 18 bases between. CDR1 is MNHEY, CDR2 SMNVEV, per germline (reference sequence). CDR3 size: 18 residues. CDR3 sequence (DNA): TGTGCCAGCAGTTTATTGATGGGGGGCCGGAGTCCCTACAATGAGCAGTTCTTC. This codes for CASSLLMGGRSPYNEQFF.

This clone was detected a few times. The chain carries TRBV10-3 and TRBJ2-1; 14 bases align to TRBD2. The CDR3 is 17 residues long. Germline loops: CDR1 ENHRY, CDR2 SYGVKD. J gave up 9 bases and V 5 bases, and 12 bases lay outside the gene matches. DNA of the CDR3: TGTGCCATCAGTTTATCTACGACTAGCGGGGGGGCCCCTGAGCAGTTCTTC. It translates to CAISLSTTSGGAPEQFF.

The chain joins TRBV5-5 to TRBJ2-2; D is unclear. V shed 0 bases and J shed 7 bases, with 7 bases lying between them. The CDR3 length is 13 residues. Per the germline V gene, CDR1 is SGHKS and CDR2 is YYEKEE (reference sequence). The CDR3 loop is CASSLEAIGELFF. The CDR3 DNA follows: TGTGCCAGCAGCTTGGAGGCAATCGGGGAGCTGTTTTTT.

The chain employs TRBV19 and TRBJ1-2; D might be TRBD1 (6 bases). The V end was cut by 5 bases, the J end by 4 bases, with 23 bases between. Germline-derived CDR1 and CDR2 are LNHDA and SQIVND (reference sequence). The CDR3 has 17 amino acids. The CDR3 DNA sequence: TGTGCCAGTAGTCTTCGCGGGGGGAGAGGACAGTTCTATGGCTACACCTTC. Encoded protein: CASSLRGGRGQFYGYTF.

This clone was seen a few times. The CDR3 loop reads CASSLGGNTIYF. In DNA form, the CDR3 reads TGTGCCAGCAGTTTAGGGGGAAACACCATATATTTT. This chain joins TRBV12-3 or TRBV12-4 and TRBJ1-3; D is ambiguous. This CDR3 has 12 residues. Between the trimmed V and J ends, which lost 1 base and 4 bases, there was a span of 2 bases.

V gene TRBV30 combines with J gene TRBJ1-2; D is unresolved. Trimming took off 1 base at V and 4 bases at J, with 4 bases between the two ends. This CDR3 contains 11 residues. Germline-derived CDR1 and CDR2 are GTSNPN and SVGIG (reference sequence). The CDR3 region is CAWSGTYGYTF. The CDR3 DNA sequence: TGTGCCTGGAGTGGGACCTATGGCTACACCTTC.

This clone was seen more than once but under ten times. This rearrangement joins TRBV7-2 to TRBJ2-1, with TRBD2 identical over 11 bases. Germline lookup yields CDR1 SGHTA and CDR2 FQGNSA. V dropped 5 bases and J dropped 10; count of bases not matched to a gene: 7. The CDR3 runs to 14 residues. DNA for the CDR3: TGTGCCAGCAGCCGTACTAGCGGGGGAGGGGAGCAGTTCTTC. Residues: CASSRTSGGGEQFF.

This clone is categorized as medium-sized. The J gene is TRBJ2-7, the V gene TRBV21-1; no check of the table's D call, TRBD1, against the DNA was made. TRBV21-1 counts as a pseudogene. The length of the CDR3 is 14 residues. CDR3 protein: CASSKGDRGLEQYF. Written as DNA, the CDR3 is TGTGCCAGCAGCAAAGGAGACAGGGGGCTCGAGCAGTACTTC.

This chain connects TRBV5-1 to TRBJ2-2, with TRBD2 as a possible D gene (5 bases). This CDR3 contains 15 residues. CDR1 is SGHRS and CDR2 is YFSETQ in the germline V gene. The V end was cut by 1 base, the J end by 5 bases, with 12 bases between. CDR3 DNA: TGCGCCAGCAGCTTGACACCCCCGGGAACCGGGGAGCTGTTTTTT. Its translation is CASSLTPPGTGELFF.

This clone appeared once. This sequence joins TRBV3-1 (or the pseudogene TRBV3-2) and TRBJ2-7; possibly TRBD1 for D (5 bases). The CDR3 is made up of 15 amino acids. Germline CDR1 and CDR2: LGHDT and YNNKEL (reference sequence). The V gene lost 1 base and the J gene lost 2 bases, with 12 bases spanning the gap. CDR3 sequence (DNA): TGTGCCAGCAGCCAAGGGCTAGGGGCCCCCTACGAGCAGTACTTC. Residues: CASSQGLGAPYEQYF.

The V and J genes are TRBV19 and TRBJ2-5; D not resolved. The CDR3 extends over 13 amino acids. The V gene's germline CDR1 is LNHDA and CDR2 SQIVND (reference sequence). The ends were cut back, 3 bases at V and 3 bases at J, with 8 bases in the middle. The CDR3 region is CASSINGKETQYF. In nucleotides, the CDR3 is TGTGCCAGTAGTATCAACGGTAAAGAGACCCAGTACTTC.

This chain connects TRBV3-1 (or the pseudogene TRBV3-2) to TRBJ2-5; 10 bases are a match to TRBD2. There are 17 residues in the CDR3. Germline V gene lookup returns CDR1 LGHDT and CDR2 YNNKEL (reference sequence). Unmatched junction bases numbered 12, after V lost 6 bases and J lost 2 bases. The CDR3 region has the DNA TGTGCCAGCAGTCCTGTCCCTGGACTAGCGGCTCAAGAGACCCAGTACTTC. Its translation: CASSPVPGLAAQETQYF.

This chain connects TRBV10-3 to TRBJ2-1; 11 nucleotides match TRBD2. Germline trimming cut 6 bases from V and 5 bases from J; bases unmatched to any gene: 9. Germline V gene sequence: CDR1 ENHRY, CDR2 SYGVKD. CDR3 size: 16 residues. In nucleotides, the CDR3 is TGTGCCATCAGCTCCTCACTAGCGGGGGAGGACAATGAGCAGTTCTTC. Its translation: CAISSSLAGEDNEQFF.

CDR3 bases: TGTGCCTGGTCCGTGGGCGCCTCCTACGAGCAGTACTTC. This encodes CAWSVGASYEQYF. The V call is TRBV30, the J call TRBJ2-7; D is ambiguous. V gave up 5 bases and J gave up 0 bases, with 11 bases separating them. Germline-derived CDR1 and CDR2 are GTSNPN and SVGIG (reference sequence). There are 13 residues in the CDR3.